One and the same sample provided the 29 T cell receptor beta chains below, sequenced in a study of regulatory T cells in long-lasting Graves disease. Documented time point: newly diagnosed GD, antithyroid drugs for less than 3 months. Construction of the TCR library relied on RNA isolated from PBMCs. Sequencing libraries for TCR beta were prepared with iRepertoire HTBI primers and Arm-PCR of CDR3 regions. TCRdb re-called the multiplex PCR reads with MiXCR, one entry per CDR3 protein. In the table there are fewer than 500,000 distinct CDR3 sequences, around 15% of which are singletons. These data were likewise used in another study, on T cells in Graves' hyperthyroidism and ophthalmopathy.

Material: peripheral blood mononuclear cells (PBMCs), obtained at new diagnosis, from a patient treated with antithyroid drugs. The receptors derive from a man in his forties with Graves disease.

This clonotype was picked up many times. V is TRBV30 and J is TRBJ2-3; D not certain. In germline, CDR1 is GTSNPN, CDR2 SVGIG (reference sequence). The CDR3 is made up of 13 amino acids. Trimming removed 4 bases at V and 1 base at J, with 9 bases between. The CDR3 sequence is CAWTVYGTDTQYF. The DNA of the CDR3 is TGTGCCTGGACAGTTTACGGCACAGATACGCAGTATTTT.

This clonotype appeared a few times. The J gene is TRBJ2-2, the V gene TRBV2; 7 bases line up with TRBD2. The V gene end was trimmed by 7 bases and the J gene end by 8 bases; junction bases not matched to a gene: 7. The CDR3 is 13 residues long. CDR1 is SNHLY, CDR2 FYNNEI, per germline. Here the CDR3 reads CASIPGEGGELFF. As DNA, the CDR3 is TGTGCCAGCATCCCCGGGGAGGGAGGGGAGCTGTTTTTT.

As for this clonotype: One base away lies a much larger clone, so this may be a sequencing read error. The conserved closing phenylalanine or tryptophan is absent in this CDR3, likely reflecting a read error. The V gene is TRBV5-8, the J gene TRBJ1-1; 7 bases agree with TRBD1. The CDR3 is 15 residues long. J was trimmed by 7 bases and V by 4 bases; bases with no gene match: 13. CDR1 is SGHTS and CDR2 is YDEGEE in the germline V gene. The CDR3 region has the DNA TGTGCCAGCAGCATCCGGCCCGACAGGGTGGATGAAGCTTTCCTT. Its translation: CASSIRPDRVDEAFL.

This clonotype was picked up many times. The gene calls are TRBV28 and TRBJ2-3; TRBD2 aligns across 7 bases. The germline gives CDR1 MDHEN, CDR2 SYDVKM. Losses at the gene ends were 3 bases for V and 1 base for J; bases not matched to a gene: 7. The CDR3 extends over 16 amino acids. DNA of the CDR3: TGTGCCAGCAGTTTCCTTACAGCGGGACGCACAGATACGCAGTATTTT. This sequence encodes CASSFLTAGRTDTQYF.

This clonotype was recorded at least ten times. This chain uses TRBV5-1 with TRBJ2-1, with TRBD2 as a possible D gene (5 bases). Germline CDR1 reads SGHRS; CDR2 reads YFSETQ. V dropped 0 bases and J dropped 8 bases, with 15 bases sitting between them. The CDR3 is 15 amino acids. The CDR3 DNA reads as TGCGCCAGCAGCTTGGACTGGACTTCCCAGGATGAGCAGTTCTTC. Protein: CASSLDWTSQDEQFF.

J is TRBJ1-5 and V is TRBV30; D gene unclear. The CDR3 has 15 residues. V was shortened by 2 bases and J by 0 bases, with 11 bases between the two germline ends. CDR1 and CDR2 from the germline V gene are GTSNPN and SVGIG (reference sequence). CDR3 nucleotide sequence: TGTGCCTGGAGTAGGAGGCAGCATAGCAATCAGCCCCAGCATTTT. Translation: CAWSRRQHSNQPQHF.

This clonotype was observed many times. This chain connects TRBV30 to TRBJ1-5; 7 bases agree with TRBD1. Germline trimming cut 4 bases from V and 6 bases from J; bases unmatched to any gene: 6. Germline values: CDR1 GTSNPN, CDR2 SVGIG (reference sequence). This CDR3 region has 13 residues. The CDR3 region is CAWNTGESQPQHF. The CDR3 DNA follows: TGTGCCTGGAATACAGGGGAAAGTCAGCCCCAGCATTTT.

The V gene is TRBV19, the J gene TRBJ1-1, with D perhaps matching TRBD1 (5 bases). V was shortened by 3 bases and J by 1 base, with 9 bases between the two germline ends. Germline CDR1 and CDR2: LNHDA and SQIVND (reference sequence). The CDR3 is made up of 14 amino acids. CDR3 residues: CASSIRGRNTEAFF. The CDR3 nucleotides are TGTGCCAGTAGTATTAGGGGCAGGAACACTGAAGCTTTCTTT.

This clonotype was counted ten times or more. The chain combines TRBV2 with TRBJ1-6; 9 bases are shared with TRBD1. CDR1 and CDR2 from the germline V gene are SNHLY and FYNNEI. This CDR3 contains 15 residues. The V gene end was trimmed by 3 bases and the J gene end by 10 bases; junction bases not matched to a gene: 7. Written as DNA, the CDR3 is TGTGCCAGCAGTGAGGGACAGGGATATACATCACCCCTCCACTTT. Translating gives CASSEGQGYTSPLHF.

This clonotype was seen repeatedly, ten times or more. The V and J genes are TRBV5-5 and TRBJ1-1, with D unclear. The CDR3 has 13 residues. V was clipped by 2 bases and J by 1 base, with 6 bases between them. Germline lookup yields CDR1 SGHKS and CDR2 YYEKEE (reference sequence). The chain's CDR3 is CASSFVGNTEAFF. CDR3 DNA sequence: TGTGCCAGCAGCTTTGTGGGGAACACTGAAGCTTTCTTT.

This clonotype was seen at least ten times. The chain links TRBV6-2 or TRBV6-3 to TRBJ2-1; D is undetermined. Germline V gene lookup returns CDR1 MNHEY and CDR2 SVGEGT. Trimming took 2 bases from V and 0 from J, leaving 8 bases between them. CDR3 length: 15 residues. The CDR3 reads CASSYAGSSYNEQFF. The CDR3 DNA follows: TGTGCCAGCAGTTACGCAGGTAGCTCCTACAATGAGCAGTTCTTC.

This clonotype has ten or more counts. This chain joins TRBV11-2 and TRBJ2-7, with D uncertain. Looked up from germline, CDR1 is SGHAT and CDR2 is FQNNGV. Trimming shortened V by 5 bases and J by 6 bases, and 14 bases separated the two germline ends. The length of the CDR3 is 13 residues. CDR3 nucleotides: TGTGCCAGCAGCCCCAGCAACTCCCGCGAGCAGTACTTC. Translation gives CASSPSNSREQYF.

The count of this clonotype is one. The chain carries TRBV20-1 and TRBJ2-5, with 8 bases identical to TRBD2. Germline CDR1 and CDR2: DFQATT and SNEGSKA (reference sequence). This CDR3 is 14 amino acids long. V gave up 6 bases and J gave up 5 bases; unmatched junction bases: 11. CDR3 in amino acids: CSARTSRDGETQYF. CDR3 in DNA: TGCAGTGCCCGGACTAGCAGAGATGGTGAGACCCAGTACTTC.

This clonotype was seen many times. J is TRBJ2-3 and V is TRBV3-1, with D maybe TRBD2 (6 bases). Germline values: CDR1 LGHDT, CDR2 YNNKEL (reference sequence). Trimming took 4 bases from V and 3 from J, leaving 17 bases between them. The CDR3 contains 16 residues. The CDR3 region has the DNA TGTGCCAGCAGCCTCCGACCGGGACTTCTTACAGATACGCAGTATTTT. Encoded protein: CASSLRPGLLTDTQYF.

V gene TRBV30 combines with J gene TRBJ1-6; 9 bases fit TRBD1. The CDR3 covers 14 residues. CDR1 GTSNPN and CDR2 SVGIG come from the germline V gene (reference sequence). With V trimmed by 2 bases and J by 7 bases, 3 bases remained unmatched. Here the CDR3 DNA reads TGTGCCTGGAGTACGGACAGGGGAAATTCACCCCTCCACTTT. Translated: CAWSTDRGNSPLHF.

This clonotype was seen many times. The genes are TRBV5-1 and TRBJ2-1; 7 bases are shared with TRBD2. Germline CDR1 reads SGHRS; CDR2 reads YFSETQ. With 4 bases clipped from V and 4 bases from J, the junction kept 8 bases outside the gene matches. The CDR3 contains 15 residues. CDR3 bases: TGCGCCAGCAGCCGGCGGGACTATCTTTACAATGAGCAGTTCTTC. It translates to CASSRRDYLYNEQFF.

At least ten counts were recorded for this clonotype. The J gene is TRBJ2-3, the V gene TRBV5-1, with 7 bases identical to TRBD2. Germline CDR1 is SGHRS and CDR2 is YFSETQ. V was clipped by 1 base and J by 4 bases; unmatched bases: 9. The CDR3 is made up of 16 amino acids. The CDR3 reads CASSLSVTGGSDTQYF. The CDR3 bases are TGCGCCAGCAGCTTGTCGGTGACGGGAGGATCAGATACGCAGTATTTT.

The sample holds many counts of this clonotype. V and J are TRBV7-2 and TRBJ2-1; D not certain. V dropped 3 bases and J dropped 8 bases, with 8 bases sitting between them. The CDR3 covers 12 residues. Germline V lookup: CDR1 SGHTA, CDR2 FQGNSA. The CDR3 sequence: CASSFYSDEQFF. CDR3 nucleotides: TGTGCCAGCAGCTTTTATTCGGATGAGCAGTTCTTC.

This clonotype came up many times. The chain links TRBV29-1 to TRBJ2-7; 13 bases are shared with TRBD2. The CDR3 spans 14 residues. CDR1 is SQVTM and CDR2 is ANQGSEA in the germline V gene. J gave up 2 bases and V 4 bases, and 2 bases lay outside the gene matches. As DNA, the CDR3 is TGCAGCGTTGTAGGGACTAGCGGGGCCTACGAGCAGTACTTC. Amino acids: CSVVGTSGAYEQYF.

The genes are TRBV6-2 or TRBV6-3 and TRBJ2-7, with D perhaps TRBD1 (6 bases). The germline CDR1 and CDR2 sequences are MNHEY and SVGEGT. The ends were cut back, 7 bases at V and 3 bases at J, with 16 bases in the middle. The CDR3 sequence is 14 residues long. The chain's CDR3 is CASTKDSISYEQYF. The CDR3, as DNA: TGTGCCAGCACCAAGGACAGTATAAGCTACGAGCAGTACTTC.

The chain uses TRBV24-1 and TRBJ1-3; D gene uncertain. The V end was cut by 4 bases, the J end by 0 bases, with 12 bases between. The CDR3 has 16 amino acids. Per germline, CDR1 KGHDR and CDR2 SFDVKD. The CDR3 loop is CATSDPTGPSGNTIYF. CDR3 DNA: TGTGCCACCAGTGACCCGACGGGCCCCTCTGGAAACACCATATATTTT.

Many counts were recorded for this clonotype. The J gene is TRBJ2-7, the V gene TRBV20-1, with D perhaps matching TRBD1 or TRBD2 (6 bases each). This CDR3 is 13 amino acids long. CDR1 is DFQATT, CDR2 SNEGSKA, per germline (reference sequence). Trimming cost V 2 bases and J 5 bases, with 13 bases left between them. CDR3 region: CSARWGAVNEQYF. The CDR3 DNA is TGCAGTGCTAGATGGGGGGCCGTGAACGAGCAGTACTTC.

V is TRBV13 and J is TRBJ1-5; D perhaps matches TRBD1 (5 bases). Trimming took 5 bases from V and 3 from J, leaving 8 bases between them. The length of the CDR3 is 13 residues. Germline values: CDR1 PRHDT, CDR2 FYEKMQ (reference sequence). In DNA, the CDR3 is TGTGCCAGCAGCAAGGGGCCCAATCAGCCCCAGCATTTT. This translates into CASSKGPNQPQHF. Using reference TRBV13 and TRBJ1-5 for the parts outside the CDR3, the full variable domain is AAGVIQSPRHLIKEKRETATLKCYPIPRHDTVYWYQQGPGQDPQFLISFYEKMQSDKGSIPDRFSAQQFSDYHSELNMSSLELGDSALYFCASSKGPNQPQHFGDGTRLSIL.

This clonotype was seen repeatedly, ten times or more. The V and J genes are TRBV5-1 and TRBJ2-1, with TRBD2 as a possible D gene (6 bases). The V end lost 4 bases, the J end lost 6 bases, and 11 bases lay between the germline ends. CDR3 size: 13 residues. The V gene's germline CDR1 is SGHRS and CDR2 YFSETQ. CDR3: CASSPGTVNEQFF. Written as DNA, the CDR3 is TGCGCCAGCAGCCCTGGGACTGTCAATGAGCAGTTCTTC.

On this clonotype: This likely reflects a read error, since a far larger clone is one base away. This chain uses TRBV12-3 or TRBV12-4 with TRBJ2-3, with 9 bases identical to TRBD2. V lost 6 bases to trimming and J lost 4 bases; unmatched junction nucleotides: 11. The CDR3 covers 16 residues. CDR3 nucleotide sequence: TGTGCCAGCAGGCTAGGGGGAGCGGGAGGATCAGATACGCAGTATTTT. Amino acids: CASRLGGAGGSDTQYF.

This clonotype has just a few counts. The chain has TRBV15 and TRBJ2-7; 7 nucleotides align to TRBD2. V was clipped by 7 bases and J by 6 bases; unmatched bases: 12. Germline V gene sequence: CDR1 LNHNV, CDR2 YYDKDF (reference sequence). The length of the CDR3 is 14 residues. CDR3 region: CATTRPGLLSEQYF. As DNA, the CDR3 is TGTGCCACCACCCGTCCGGGACTACTAAGCGAGCAGTACTTC.

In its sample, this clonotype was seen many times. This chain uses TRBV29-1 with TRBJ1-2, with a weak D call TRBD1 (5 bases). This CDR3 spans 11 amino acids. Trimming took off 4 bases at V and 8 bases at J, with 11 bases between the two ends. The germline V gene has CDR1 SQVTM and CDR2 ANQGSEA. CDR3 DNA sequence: TGCAGCGTTGGGGGCTTGGAGGGCTACACCTTC. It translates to CSVGGLEGYTF.

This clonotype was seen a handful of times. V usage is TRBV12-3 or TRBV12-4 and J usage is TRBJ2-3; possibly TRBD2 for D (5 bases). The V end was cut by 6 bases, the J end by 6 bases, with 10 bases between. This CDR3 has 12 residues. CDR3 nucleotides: TGTGCCAGCAGGGAGGACGGGGATACGCAGTATTTT. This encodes CASREDGDTQYF.

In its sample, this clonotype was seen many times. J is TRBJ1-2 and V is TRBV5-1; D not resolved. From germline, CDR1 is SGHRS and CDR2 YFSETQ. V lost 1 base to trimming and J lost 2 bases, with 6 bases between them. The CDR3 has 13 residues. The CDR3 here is CASSLHDNYGYTF. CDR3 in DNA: TGCGCCAGCAGCTTGCACGACAACTATGGCTACACCTTC.